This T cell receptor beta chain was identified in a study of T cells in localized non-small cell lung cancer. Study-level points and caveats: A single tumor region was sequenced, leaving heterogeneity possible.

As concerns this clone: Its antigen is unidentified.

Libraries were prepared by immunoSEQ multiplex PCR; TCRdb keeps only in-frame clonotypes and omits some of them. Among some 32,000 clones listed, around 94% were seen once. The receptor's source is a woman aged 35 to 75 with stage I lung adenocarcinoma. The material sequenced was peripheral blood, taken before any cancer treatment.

CDR3 in amino acids: CASSIVRAREAFF. Here the CDR3 DNA reads TGTGCCAGCAGCATTGTCAGGGCGAGGGAAGCTTTCTTT. V usage is TRBV7-8 and J usage is TRBJ1-1, with D maybe TRBD1 (5 bases). V gave up 5 bases and J gave up 8 bases, with 15 bases separating them. The germline gives CDR1 SGHVS, CDR2 FQNEAQ. The CDR3 loop spans 13 amino acids. The full variable domain, completed using reference TRBV7-8 and TRBJ1-1, is GAGVSQSPRYKVAKRGQDVALRCDPISGHVSLFWYQQALGQGPEFLTYFQNEAQLDKSGLPSDRFFAERPEGSVSTLKIQRTQQEDSAVYLCASSIVRAREAFFGQGTRLTVV.